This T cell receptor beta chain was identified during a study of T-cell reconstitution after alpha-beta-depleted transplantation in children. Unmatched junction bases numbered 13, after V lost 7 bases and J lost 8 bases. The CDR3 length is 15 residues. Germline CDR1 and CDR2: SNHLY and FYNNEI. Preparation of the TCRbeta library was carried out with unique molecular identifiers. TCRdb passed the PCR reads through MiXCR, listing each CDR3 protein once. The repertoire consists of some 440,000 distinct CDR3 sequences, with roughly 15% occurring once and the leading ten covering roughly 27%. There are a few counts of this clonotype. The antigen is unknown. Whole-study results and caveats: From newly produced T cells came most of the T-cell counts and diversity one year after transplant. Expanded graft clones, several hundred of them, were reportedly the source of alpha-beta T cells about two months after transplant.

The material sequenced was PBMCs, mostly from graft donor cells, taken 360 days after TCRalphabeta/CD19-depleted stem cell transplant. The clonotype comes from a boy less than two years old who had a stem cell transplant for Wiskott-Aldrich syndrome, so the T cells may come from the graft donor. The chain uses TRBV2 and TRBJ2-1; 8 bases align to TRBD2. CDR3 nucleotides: TGTGCCAGCACCGAAGTGGGACTAGGAATCGATGAGCAGTTCTTC. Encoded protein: CASTEVGLGIDEQFF.